The source of this T cell receptor (beta chain) is a study of T cells in narcolepsy (dated by TCRdb to between 2018 and 2020). About the study as a whole: Patients with narcolepsy type 1 or type 2 (NT1, NT2) and healthy control donors were enrolled in the study. Autoreactive T cells targeting hypocretin neuron self-antigens (hypocretin, TRIB2) were sought in narcolepsy patients, and TCR Vbeta sequencing was used to track clonotypes in blood and CSF. The study at large found these results: Numbers of sequenced blood memory CD4+ clonotypes were comparable, averaging approximately 42,000 in patients and roughly 35,000 in controls. HCRT-specific and TRIB2-specific autoreactive clonotypes were highlighted in plots that compared CD4+ T cell clonotypes in CSF versus blood from the same patient. No sequences matching autoreactive T cell clones were present in some of the blood memory CD4+ repertoires from patients and controls. According to the report, autoreactive clonotypes were detected serially in the blood of the same patients and of different patients, but not in healthy controls.

V is cut back by 7 bases and J by 7 bases, with 9 bases in the junction unmatched. According to the germline V gene, CDR1 reads MNHNS and CDR2 reads SASEGT. The CDR3 measures 14 amino acids from cysteine to phenylalanine. Here the CDR3 DNA is all that survives: 42 bases in frame from base 1. As regards this clone: Its recognized antigen is unknown. The input lacks base qualities; no much larger clone sits a single base away.

For TCR Vbeta sequencing, memory CD4+ T cells were sorted ex vivo from the peripheral blood of both healthy controls and narcolepsy patients. Library preparation used the immunoSEQ multiplex PCR assay. What TCRdb holds here is the immuneACCESS table cut down to in-frame rearrangements. Part of the clones is not present; checked against another copy, under half of the missing clones reflect an unresolved V gene, and the others are unexplained. This sample comprises tens of thousands of clones, under 90% of them detected only once. Over 0.95% of the sample belongs to the ten largest clones. This receptor chain uses TRBV6-1 and TRBJ1-4, with 7 bases aligning to TRBD1. The sequenced material came from CD45RA- memory CD4+ T cells from PBMCs. The cell subset or site label here, explained by the study, means: memory T cells sorted ex vivo from peripheral blood. The sequence derives from a human donor with narcolepsy. For the CDR3, the sequence is CASIQTGEAEKLFF. The sequenced DNA is TGTGCCAGCATTCAAACAGGGGAGGCTGAAAAACTGTTTTTT.